These 21 T cell receptor beta chains were sequenced from one sample in a study of beta chain features in type 1 diabetes. Isolated RNA was reverse transcribed in full, so expressed TCRB transcripts were sequenced. Profiling relied on immunoSEQ multiplex PCR, and the TCRdb table lists in-frame clones only, not all of them. The repertoire holds over 650,000 clones, roughly an eighth seen once, with roughly 0.04% in the top ten. These receptors are not linked to any known antigen. Study results and limitations: Shorter TCRB CDR3s, moderately but significantly so, marked every one of the four CD4+ subsets in Type 1 diabetes patients.

The material sequenced was naive CD4+ T cells from blood. These receptors were obtained from a man aged 18 to 29 with type 1 diabetes.

V is TRBV6-5 and J is TRBJ2-3, with D maybe TRBD2 (5 bases). Germline CDR1 and CDR2: MNHEY and SVGAGI. V was pared by 0 bases and J by 7 bases, with 17 bases between. The CDR3 loop spans 16 amino acids. The CDR3: CASSYSSASRSNTQYF. For the CDR3, the DNA is TGTGCCAGCAGTTACTCCAGCGCTAGCAGGTCAAATACGCAGTATTTT.

This clone appeared a few times. One end of the junction is discordant with germline, which a read error may explain. The rearrangement joins TRBV7-9 to TRBJ2-1; D unclear. Germline-derived CDR1 and CDR2 are SEHNR and FQNEAQ (reference sequence). This CDR3 comprises 11 residues. The CDR3 DNA follows: TGTGCCAACAGCTTAGAAGGTCCGGTGTTCTTC. Its protein is CANSLEGPVFF. The whole variable domain, filled in from reference TRBV7-9 and TRBJ2-1, reads DTGVSQNPRHKITKRGQNVTFRCDPISEHNRLYWYRQTLGQGPEFLTYFQNEAQLEKSRLLSDRFSAERPKGSFSTLEIQRTEQGDSAMYLCANSLEGPVFFGPGTRLTVL.

The chain has TRBV25-1 and TRBJ2-1; D perhaps matches TRBD2 (5 bases). V was trimmed by 2 bases and J by 2 bases, leaving 10 bases between them. Germline lookup yields CDR1 MGHDK and CDR2 SYGVNS. This CDR3 contains 15 residues. In DNA, the CDR3 is TGTGCCAGCAGTGAAAGTAGCGCGGCCTACAATGAGCAGTTCTTC. Its protein is CASSESSAAYNEQFF.

The chain has TRBV4-1 and TRBJ2-3; perhaps TRBD2 as D (6 bases). V lost 3 bases to trimming and J lost 5 bases, with 21 bases between them. Germline values: CDR1 MGHRA, CDR2 YSYEKL. The CDR3 is made up of 17 amino acids. The CDR3: CASSQGPGRGIQDTQYF. CDR3 in DNA: TGCGCCAGCAGCCAGGGTCCTGGCCGGGGGATACAAGATACGCAGTATTTT.

J is TRBJ2-4 and V is TRBV5-1; TRBD1 might be the D (5 bases). The ends were cut back, 2 bases at V and 5 bases at J, with 8 bases in the middle. The CDR3 length is 13 residues. The germline CDR1 and CDR2 sequences are SGHRS and YFSETQ. The CDR3 protein is CASSFQGQNIQYF. CDR3 nucleotides: TGCGCCAGCAGCTTTCAGGGTCAAAACATTCAGTACTTC.

This clone was seen only a few times. This chain uses TRBV7-9 with TRBJ2-2, with D perhaps TRBD1 (5 bases). The CDR3 loop spans 14 amino acids. Germline CDR1 reads SEHNR; CDR2 reads FQNEAQ (reference sequence). The CDR3 protein is CATGPGLATGELFF. The CDR3 nucleotides are TGTGCTACAGGTCCTGGCTTGGCCACCGGGGAGCTGTTTTTT.

This clone was detected only a few times. The chain links TRBV28 to TRBJ2-4; 7 bases map to TRBD1. The germline V gene encodes CDR1 MDHEN and CDR2 SYDVKM. This CDR3 has 12 amino acids. The ends lost 6 bases at V and 8 bases at J; junction bases unmatched: 4. Written as DNA, the CDR3 is TGTGCCAGCAGGAGAGACAGGGACATTCAGTACTTC. Protein sequence: CASRRDRDIQYF. The full variable domain, in which reference TRBV28 and TRBJ2-4 provide the parts outside the CDR3, is DVKVTQSSRYLVKRTGEKVFLECVQDMDHENMFWYRQDPGLGLRLIYFSYDVKMKEKGDIPEGYSVSREKKERFSLILESASTNQTSMYLCASRRDRDIQYFGAGTRLSVL.

CDR3 coding DNA: TGTGCCAGCAGCGCCGGGACTAGCTACGAGACCCAGTACTTC. The encoded protein is CASSAGTSYETQYF. The gene calls are TRBV5-4 and TRBJ2-5; TRBD2 matches at 9 bases. With 4 bases clipped from V and 5 bases from J, the junction kept 6 bases outside the gene matches. Germline CDR1 is SGHNT and CDR2 is YYREEE (reference sequence). The CDR3 is 14 residues long.

The J gene is TRBJ2-1, the V gene TRBV30; 10 nucleotides agree with TRBD2. Germline assignment: CDR1 GTSNPN and CDR2 SVGIG (reference sequence). The ends lost 4 bases at V and 9 bases at J; junction bases unmatched: 3. This CDR3 is built from 12 residues. CDR3 DNA sequence: TGTGCCTGGACTAGCGGGAGAGGTGAGCAGTTCTTC. This sequence encodes CAWTSGRGEQFF.

The sample holds a few counts of this clone. The chain combines TRBV21-1 with TRBJ2-7. TRBV21-1 is flagged as a pseudogene. This CDR3 spans 15 amino acids. The CDR3 sequence: CASSEPTESSYEQYF. CDR3 nucleotides: TGTGCCAGCAGCGAACCGACGGAAAGCTCCTACGAGCAGTACTTC.

The chain employs TRBV6-1 and TRBJ2-1; TRBD1 aligns across 9 bases. In germline, CDR1 is MNHNS, CDR2 SASEGT. V shed 2 bases and J 3 bases; nucleotides not matched to a gene: 17. The CDR3 has 20 residues. DNA for the CDR3: TGTGCCAGCAGTGAACGGAGTCTGTTGACCGGGACAGGGAACTACAATGAGCAGTTCTTC. It encodes CASSERSLLTGTGNYNEQFF.

This clone turned up a few times. The V call is TRBV13, the J call TRBJ2-5; maybe TRBD2 (6 bases). Trimming removed 5 bases at V and 4 bases at J, with 11 bases between. The CDR3 consists of 13 residues. Germline V gene sequence: CDR1 PRHDT, CDR2 FYEKMQ (reference sequence). In DNA, the CDR3 is TGTGCCAGCAGCCCCGGGGGTGCAGAGACCCAGTACTTC. This sequence encodes CASSPGGAETQYF.

The V and J genes are TRBV27 and TRBJ1-5; 8 positions match TRBD1. There are 15 residues in the CDR3. Germline trimming cut 6 bases from V and 0 bases from J; bases unmatched to any gene: 4. Germline values: CDR1 MNHEY, CDR2 SMNVEV (reference sequence). DNA of the CDR3: TGTGCCAGCAGGGGACAGGTCCATAGCAATCAGCCCCAGCATTTT. It translates to CASRGQVHSNQPQHF.

This chain connects TRBV28 to TRBJ1-2; D is perhaps TRBD1 (5 bases). CDR1 and CDR2 (germline): MDHEN, SYDVKM. V gave up 10 bases and J gave up 4 bases, with 19 bases separating them. This CDR3 comprises 14 residues. The CDR3 reads CATWRTRQGYGYTF. The CDR3 DNA reads TGTGCCACCTGGAGGACACGGCAGGGCTATGGCTACACCTTC.

The chain couples TRBV7-2 to TRBJ2-2; TRBD2 matches at 12 bases. The CDR3 spans 19 residues. Germline CDR1 reads SGHTA; CDR2 reads FQGNSA. V trimming: 2 bases; J trimming: 3 bases; junction bases outside the gene matches: 10. The CDR3: CASSLWASGRASDTGELFF. CDR3 nucleotide sequence: TGTGCCAGCAGCTTATGGGCTAGCGGGAGGGCCAGCGACACCGGGGAGCTGTTTTTT.

This clone showed up just a few times. The rearrangement links TRBV29-1 to TRBJ2-5, with TRBD1 as a possible D gene (5 bases). V was clipped by 7 bases and J by 4 bases, with 13 bases between them. Germline loops: CDR1 SQVTM, CDR2 ANQGSEA. The CDR3 is 12 amino acids. In DNA, the CDR3 is TGCAGCGCTAGACAGCATTCAGAGACCCAGTACTTC. It is translated as CSARQHSETQYF. Using reference TRBV29-1 and TRBJ2-5 for the parts outside the CDR3, the full variable domain is SAVISQKPSRDICQRGTSLTIQCQVDSQVTMMFWYRQQPGQSLTLIATANQGSEATYESGFVIDKFPISRPNLTFSTLTVSNMSPEDSSIYLCSARQHSETQYFGPGTRLLVL.

This chain links TRBV7-9 with TRBJ2-1; 9 bases align to TRBD2. V was clipped by 3 bases and J by 3 bases; unmatched bases: 6. The CDR3 spans 16 residues. Germline V gives CDR1 SEHNR, CDR2 FQNEAQ (reference sequence). In DNA form, the CDR3 reads TGTGCCAGCAGCTTCGGCGGGACTAGCCACTACAATGAGCAGTTCTTC. This sequence encodes CASSFGGTSHYNEQFF.

Points on this clone: A single base separates this from a much larger clone, so it may be a read error. Other DNA sequences of this sample code for an identical CDR3. The rearrangement joins TRBV11-2 to TRBJ2-3; no reliable D call. The V end lost 1 base, the J end lost 4 bases, and 0 bases lay between the germline ends. CDR3 length: 11 residues. Germline loops: CDR1 SGHAT, CDR2 FQNNGV. The CDR3 nucleotides read TGTGCCAGCAGCTTAGCAGATACGCAGTATTTT. It yields the protein CASSLADTQYF.

J is TRBJ2-2 and V is TRBV30; 8 bases are shared with TRBD2. V dropped 0 bases and J dropped 6; count of bases not matched to a gene: 3. CDR1 is GTSNPN, CDR2 SVGIG, per germline (reference sequence). CDR3 length: 14 amino acids. CDR3 sequence: CAWSVSSGAGELFF. DNA for the CDR3: TGTGCCTGGAGTGTGAGTAGCGGGGCCGGGGAGCTGTTTTTT.

V usage is TRBV9 and J usage is TRBJ1-1; D is perhaps TRBD1 (6 bases). Germline CDR1 SGDLS, CDR2 YYNGEE. There are 13 residues in the CDR3. Trimming pared 2 bases from V and 1 base from J, leaving 6 bases between. CDR3 amino acids: CASSVTGNTEAFF. In DNA, the CDR3 is TGTGCCAGCAGCGTGACAGGGAACACTGAAGCTTTCTTT.

The genes are TRBV27 and TRBJ1-2, with no clear D. Per the germline V gene, CDR1 is MNHEY and CDR2 is SMNVEV (reference sequence). The V end was cut by 3 bases, the J end by 1 base, with 6 bases between. The CDR3 spans 13 residues. CDR3 DNA sequence: TGTGCCAGCAGTTTGACCAGTAACTATGGCTACACCTTC. Encoded protein: CASSLTSNYGYTF.